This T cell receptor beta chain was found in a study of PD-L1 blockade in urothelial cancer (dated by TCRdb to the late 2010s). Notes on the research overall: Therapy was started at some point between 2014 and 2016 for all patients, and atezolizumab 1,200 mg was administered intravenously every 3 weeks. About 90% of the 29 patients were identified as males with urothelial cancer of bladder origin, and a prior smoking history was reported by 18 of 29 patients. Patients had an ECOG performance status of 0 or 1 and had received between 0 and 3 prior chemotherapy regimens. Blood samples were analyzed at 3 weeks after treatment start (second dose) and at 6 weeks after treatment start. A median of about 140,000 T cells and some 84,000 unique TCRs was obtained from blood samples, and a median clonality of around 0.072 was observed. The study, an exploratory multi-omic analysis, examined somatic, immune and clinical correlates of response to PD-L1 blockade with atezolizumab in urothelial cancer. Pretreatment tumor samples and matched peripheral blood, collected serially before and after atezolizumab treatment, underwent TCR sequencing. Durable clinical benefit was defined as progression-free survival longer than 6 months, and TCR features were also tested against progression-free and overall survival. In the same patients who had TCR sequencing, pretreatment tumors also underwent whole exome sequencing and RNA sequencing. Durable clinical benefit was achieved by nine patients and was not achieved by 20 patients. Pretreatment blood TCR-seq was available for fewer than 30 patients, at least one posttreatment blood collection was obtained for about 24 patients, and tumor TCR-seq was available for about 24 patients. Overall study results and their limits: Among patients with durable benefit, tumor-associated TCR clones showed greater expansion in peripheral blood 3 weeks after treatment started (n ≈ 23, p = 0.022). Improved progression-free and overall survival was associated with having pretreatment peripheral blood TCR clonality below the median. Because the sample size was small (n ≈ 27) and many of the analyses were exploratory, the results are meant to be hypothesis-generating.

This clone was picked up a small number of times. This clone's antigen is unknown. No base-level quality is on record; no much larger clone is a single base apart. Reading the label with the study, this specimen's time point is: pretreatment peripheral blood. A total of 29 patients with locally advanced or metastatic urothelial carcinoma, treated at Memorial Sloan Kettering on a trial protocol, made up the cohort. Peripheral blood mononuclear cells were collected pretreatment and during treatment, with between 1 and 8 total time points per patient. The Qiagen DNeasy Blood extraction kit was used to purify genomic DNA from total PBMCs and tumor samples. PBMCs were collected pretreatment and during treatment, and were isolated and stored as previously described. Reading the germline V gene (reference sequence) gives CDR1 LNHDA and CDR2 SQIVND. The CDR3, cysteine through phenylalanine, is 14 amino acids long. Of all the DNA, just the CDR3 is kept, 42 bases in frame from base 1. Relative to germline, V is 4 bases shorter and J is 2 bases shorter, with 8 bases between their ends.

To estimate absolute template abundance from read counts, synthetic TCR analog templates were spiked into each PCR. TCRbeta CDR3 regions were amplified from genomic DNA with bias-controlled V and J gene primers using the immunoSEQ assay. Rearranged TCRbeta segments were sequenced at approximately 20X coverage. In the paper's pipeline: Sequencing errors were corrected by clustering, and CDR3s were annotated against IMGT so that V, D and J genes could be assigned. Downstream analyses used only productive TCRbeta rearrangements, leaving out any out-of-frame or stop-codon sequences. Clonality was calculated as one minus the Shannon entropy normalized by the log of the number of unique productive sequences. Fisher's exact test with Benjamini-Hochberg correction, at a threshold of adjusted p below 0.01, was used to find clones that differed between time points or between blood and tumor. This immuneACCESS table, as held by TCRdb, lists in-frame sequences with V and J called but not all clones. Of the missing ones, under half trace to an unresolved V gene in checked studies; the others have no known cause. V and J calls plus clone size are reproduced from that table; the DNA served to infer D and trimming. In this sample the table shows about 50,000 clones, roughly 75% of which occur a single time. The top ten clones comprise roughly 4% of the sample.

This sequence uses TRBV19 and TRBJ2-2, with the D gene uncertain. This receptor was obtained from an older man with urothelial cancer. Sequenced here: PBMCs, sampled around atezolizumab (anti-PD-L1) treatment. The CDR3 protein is CASSTGKNTGELFF. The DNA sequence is TGTGCCAGTAGTACTGGCAAAAACACCGGGGAGCTGTTTTTT.